This paragraph reports one T cell receptor beta chain. The entry originates in a study of blood T cell repertoires in COVID-19. Looking at the study overall: COVID-19 samples, acute and convalescent, were from the United States, Italy and Spain.

Assignment of participants to cohorts was predicated upon participant-reported clinical history. Clones were sequenced by immunoSEQ multiplex PCR, and TCRdb holds only the in-frame ones, with some missing. The sample has under 150,000 clones, approximately 84% seen once. This CDR3 has 16 residues. Looked up from germline, CDR1 is SGHDN and CDR2 is FVKESK. Trimming cost V 2 bases and J 7 bases, with 15 bases left between them. V and J are TRBV14 and TRBJ1-6, with a weak D call TRBD1 (5 bases). The TCR was taken from a man aged 50 or older in a cohort exposed to, infected with or recovered from COVID-19 (not recorded which). The sample was PBMCs or T cells enriched from blood (not recorded which). CDR3 residues: CASSQLGGTGNSPLHF. The CDR3 DNA follows: TGTGCCAGCAGCCAACTCGGGGGGACGGGCAATTCACCCCTCCACTTT. Filled out from reference TRBV14 and TRBJ1-6, the complete variable domain reads EAGVTQFPSHSVIEKGQTVTLRCDPISGHDNLYWYRRVMGKEIKFLLHFVKESKQDESGMPNNRFLAERTGGTYSTLKVQPAELEDSGVYFCASSQLGGTGNSPLHFGNGTRLTVT.